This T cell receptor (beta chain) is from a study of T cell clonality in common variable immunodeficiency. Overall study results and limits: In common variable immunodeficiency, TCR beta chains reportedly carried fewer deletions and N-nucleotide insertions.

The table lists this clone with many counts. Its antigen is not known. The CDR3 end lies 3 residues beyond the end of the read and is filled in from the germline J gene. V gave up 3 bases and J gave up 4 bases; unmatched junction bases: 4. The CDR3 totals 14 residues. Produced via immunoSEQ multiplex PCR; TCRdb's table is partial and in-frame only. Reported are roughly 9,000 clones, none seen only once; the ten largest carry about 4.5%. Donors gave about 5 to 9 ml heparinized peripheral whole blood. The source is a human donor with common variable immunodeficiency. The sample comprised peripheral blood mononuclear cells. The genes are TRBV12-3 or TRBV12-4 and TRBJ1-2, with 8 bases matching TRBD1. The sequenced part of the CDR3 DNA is TGTGCCAGCAGTTTGGGACAGGATGGCTATGGC. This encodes CASSLGQDGYG. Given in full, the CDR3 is CASSLGQDGYGYTF.